The source of this TCR beta chain is a study of CD8+ T cells in alopecia areata listed by TCRdb under 2018. Broadly, across the study: Treated patients were enrolled in an open-label pilot trial of oral tofacitinib, 5 to 10 mg twice daily, for moderate-to-severe alopecia areata. Clonality in the scalp was compared among normal scalp (n=4), patchy alopecia areata scalp (n=8), and alopecia totalis/universalis scalp (n=8). Scalp tissue and sorted CD4+ and CD8+ peripheral blood T cells from patchy and totalis/universalis alopecia areata patients and from healthy controls were covered by human TCRbeta sequencing. RNA was obtained with the PAXgene miRNA kit for fixed scalp, the miRNeasy kit for PBMCs, and the RNeasy kit for mouse skin. Disease severity in treated patients was measured with the SALT score, which quantifies the percentage of affected scalp surface area. TCRbeta CDR3 regions were amplified by immunoSEQ multiplex PCR with 35 Vbeta forward and 13 Jbeta reverse primers. Biopsies were taken from tofacitinib-treated patients at baseline and again at 4 and 24 weeks into treatment, and several of those patients also had a later scalp biopsy. Patients received tofacitinib for 6 to 18 months and were then followed off drug for 6 months to check for delayed response and recurrence. To study T cell clonal expansion in alopecia areata, the researchers applied high-throughput TCRbeta sequencing to both the C3H/HeJ mouse model and human patients.

Study-level results and caveats: Lesional scalp, especially in alopecia totalis/universalis, showed higher clonality and more expanded CD8+ clones than normal scalp, suggesting antigenic drive. Compared with mice, TCR sequences shared between patients were less clear, possibly partly because of HLA diversity across the patient population. Scalp clonality and the number of expanded CD8+ clones among the top 100 scalp clones were significantly decreased by tofacitinib. Resident alphabeta T cells in normal human skin are also sequenced, complicating scalp TCR repertoire analysis, unlike mouse skin dominated by gammadelta T cells. The treated cohort was small, with a single nonresponder, so links between baseline CD8+ expansion and response need larger studies. During tofacitinib treatment, many expanded lesional clones stuck around in both scalp and blood, and this persistence may partly explain why relapse happens after treatment is stopped.

Its CDR3 holds 15 amino acids, cysteine through phenylalanine. The DNA shown is the 45-base CDR3, in frame from base 1. Taken from the germline V gene, the CDR1 and CDR2 loops are SGHDT and YYEEEE. The trim is 4 bases for V and 0 bases for J, with a gap of 11 bases between the germline ends. The time point label on this specimen signifies: about four weeks on oral tofacitinib. Reading the label with the study, this specimen's treatment or condition is: oral pan-JAK inhibitor, 5-10 mg twice daily. Lesional scalp punch biopsies and peripheral blood were collected from alopecia areata patients. PBMCs were separated by density centrifugation and stained for CD3, CD4 and CD8, after which CD4+ and CD8+ T cells were sorted on a FACSAria. This clone was seen once. Its antigen specificity is not known. Within one base of it there is no much larger clone, and no base qualities were kept. The library relied on the immunoSEQ multiplex PCR assay. RNA was extracted from all samples and reverse transcribed into cDNA, which served as template for TCR sequencing. SuperScript III was used to make first-strand cDNA, primed with a 2:1 mix of oligo-dT and random hexamers. Amplification bias was assessed with a synthetic immune receptor repertoire, and residual bias was removed computationally. In the source study's methods: Raw reads were preprocessed for error removal, and CDR3 was defined according to IMGT conventions as running from the conserved cysteine to phenylalanine. To get clonality, Shannon entropy was normalized by log2 of the number of productive unique TCRs and the result was subtracted from 1. Scalp TCRbeta sequences were cross-referenced with sorted blood CD4 and CD8 repertoires so that the CD4 or CD8 identity of scalp clones could be inferred. TCRdb re-hosts the immuneACCESS table, in-frame sequences only. Its copies lack some clones; in the studies checked, an unresolved V gene accounts for under half of them, and the cause for the rest is not known. Clone size and V and J calls were adopted from that table, with D and trimming inferred from the DNA. The sample records around 120,000 clones, 53% of which are singletons. Clones ranked in the top ten supply roughly 0.5% of the sample.

Recombination linked TRBV5-6 to TRBJ2-4, with no confidently assigned D gene. The clonotype originates from a human donor with alopecia areata. Sequencing used CD4+ T cells sorted from blood, obtained at week 4, from a patient treated with tofacitinib. Here the CDR3 is given as CASSPFRIAKNIQYF. DNA sequence: TGTGCCAGCAGCCCCTTTAGAATAGCCAAAAACATTCAGTACTTC.